This TCR beta chain was sequenced during a study of response to subunit inactivated influenza vaccine. This clonotype was detected only a few times. What it binds is unknown. The CDR3 is 13 amino acids. Germline lookup yields CDR1 LGHDT and CDR2 YNNKEL (reference sequence). V lost 2 bases, J lost 4 bases, and 8 bases lay in between. Study-wide findings and caveats: Authors suggested each seasonal influenza vaccination recruits few new T cells.

TCRdb reanalysed the RT-PCR reads using MiXCR and keeps one entry per CDR3 protein. Among hundreds of thousands of distinct CDR3 sequences listed, less than 10% were seen once. This receptor was identified in a man between 50 and 69 years old who received an inactivated influenza vaccine. The chain joins TRBV3-1 to TRBJ1-2; no firm D call. The sample consisted of PBMCs from blood, taken less than 30 months after vaccination. The CDR3, as DNA: TGTGCCAGCAGCCAATACGGTACCTATGGCTACACCTTC. It encodes CASSQYGTYGYTF.